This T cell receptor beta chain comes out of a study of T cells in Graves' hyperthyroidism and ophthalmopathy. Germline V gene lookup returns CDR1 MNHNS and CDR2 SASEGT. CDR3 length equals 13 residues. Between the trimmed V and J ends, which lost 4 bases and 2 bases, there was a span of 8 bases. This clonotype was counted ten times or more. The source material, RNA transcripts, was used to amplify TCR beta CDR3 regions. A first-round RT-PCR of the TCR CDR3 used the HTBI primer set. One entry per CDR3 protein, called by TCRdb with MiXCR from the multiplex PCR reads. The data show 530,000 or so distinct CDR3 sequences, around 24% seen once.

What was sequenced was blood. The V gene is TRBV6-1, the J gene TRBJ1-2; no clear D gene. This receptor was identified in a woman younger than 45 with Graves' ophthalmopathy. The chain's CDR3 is CASSAFQNYGYTF. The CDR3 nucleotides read TGTGCCAGCAGTGCTTTTCAGAACTATGGCTACACCTTC.